Given below is one T cell receptor (beta chain) in context. This sample is part of a study of cytotoxic CD8 clonotypes in ibrutinib-treated CLL. Trimming took off 1 base at V and 2 bases at J, with 14 bases between the two ends. The CDR3 loop spans 16 amino acids. CDR1 and CDR2 (germline): LGHNA, YSLEER. Assay: immunoSEQ multiplex PCR; the TCRdb copy retains only in-frame clones and omits some. The sample records some 300,000 clones, 80% being singletons. The chain joins TRBV4-3 to TRBJ2-5; no definite D call. This clonotype was sampled from a human donor with chronic lymphocytic leukemia. Sequences were derived from PBMCs, sampled before ibrutinib treatment. The CDR3 DNA is TGCGCCAGCAGCCAAGTACGGTTGGGTTTGCAAGAGACCCAGTACTTC. Translating it yields CASSQVRLGLQETQYF.